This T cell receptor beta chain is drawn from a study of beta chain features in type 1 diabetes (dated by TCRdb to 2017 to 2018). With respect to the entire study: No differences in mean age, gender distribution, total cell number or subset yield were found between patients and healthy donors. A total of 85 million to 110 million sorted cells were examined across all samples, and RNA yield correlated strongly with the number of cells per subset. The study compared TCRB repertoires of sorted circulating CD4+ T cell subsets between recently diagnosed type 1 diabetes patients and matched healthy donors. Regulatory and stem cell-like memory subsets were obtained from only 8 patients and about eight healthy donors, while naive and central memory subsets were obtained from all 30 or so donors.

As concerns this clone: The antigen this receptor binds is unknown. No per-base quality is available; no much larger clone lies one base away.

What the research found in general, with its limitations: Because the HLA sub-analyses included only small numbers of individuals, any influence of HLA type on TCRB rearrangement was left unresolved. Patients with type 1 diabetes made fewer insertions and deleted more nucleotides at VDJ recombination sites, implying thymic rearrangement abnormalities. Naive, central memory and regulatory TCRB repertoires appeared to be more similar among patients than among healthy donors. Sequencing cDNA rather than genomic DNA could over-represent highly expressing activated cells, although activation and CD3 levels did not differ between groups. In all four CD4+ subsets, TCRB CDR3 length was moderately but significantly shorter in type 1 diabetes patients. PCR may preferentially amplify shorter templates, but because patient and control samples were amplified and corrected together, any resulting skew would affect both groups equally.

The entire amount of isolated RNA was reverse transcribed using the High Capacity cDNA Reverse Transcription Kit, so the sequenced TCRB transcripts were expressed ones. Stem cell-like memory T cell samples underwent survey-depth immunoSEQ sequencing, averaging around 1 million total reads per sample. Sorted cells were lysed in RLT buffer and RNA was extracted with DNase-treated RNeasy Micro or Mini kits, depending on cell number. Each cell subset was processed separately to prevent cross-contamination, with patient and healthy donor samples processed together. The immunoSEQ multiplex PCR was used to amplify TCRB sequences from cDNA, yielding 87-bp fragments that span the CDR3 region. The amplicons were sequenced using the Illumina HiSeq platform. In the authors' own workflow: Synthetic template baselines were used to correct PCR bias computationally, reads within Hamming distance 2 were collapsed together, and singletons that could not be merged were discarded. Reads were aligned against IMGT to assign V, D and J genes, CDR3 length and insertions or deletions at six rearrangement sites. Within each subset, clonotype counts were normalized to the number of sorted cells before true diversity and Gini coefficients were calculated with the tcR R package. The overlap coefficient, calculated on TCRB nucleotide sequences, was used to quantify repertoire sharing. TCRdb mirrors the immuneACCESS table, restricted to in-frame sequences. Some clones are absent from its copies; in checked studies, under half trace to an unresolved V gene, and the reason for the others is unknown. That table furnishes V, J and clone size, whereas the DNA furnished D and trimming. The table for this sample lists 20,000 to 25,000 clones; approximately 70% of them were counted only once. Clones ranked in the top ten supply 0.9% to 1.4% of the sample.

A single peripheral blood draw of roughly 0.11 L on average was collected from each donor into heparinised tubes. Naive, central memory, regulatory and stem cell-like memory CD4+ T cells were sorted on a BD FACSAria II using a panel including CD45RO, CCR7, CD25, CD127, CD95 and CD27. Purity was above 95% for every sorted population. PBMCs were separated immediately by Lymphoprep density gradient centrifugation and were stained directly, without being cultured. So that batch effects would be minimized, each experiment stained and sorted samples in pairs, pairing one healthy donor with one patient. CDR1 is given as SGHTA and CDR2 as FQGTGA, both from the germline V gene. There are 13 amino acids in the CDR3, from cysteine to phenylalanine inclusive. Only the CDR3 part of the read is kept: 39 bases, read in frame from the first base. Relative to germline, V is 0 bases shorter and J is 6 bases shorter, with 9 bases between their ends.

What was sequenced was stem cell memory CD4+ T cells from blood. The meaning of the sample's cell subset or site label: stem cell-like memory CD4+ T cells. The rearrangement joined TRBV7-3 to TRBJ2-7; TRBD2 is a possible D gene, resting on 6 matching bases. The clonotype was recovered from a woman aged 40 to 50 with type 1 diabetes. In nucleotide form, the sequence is TGTGCCAGCAGCTTAACGCGGGGCGGCGAGCAGTACTTC. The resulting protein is CASSLTRGGEQYF. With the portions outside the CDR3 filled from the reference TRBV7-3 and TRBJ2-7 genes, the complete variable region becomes GAGVSQTPSNKVTEKGKYVELRCDPISGHTALYWYRQSLGQGPEFLIYFQGTGAADDSGLPNDRFFAVRPEGSVSTLKIQRTERGDSAVYLCASSLTRGGEQYFGPGTRLTVT.